The T cell receptor (beta chain) described here comes from a study of beta chain features in type 1 diabetes. Study-wide results and limits: The study found moderately but significantly shorter TCRB CDR3s in all four CD4+ subsets of Type 1 diabetes patients.

Sorting based on CD45RO/CCR7/CD25/CD127/CD95/CD27 separated CD4+ naive, central memory, regulatory and stem cell-like memory cells. Expressed TCRB transcripts were sequenced because the isolated RNA had all been reverse transcribed beforehand. Using immunoSEQ multiplex PCR, the repertoire was profiled, and TCRdb retains in-frame clones only, with some absent. The data contain 120,000 to 150,000 clones, more than 10% of them singletons. This CDR3 has 15 residues. V lost 5 bases to trimming and J lost 2 bases; unmatched junction nucleotides: 7. Germline CDR1 is MNHEY and CDR2 is SVGAGI. As to this clone: The antigen is not known.

The sequencing input was central memory CD4+ T cells from blood. The genes are TRBV6-5 and TRBJ2-7, with 9 bases aligning to TRBD1. The sequence was collected from a young man with type 1 diabetes. The CDR3 nucleotides are TGTGCCAGCAGTCGGGACCGGGACAGGGCCTACGAGCAGTACTTC. Translation: CASSRDRDRAYEQYF.